These 26 T cell receptor beta chains were sequenced from one sample in a study of blood T cell repertoires in COVID-19. Assay: immunoSEQ multiplex PCR; the TCRdb copy retains only in-frame clones and omits some. The sample includes about 240,000 clones, about 68% seen only once; the top ten take 3.3%. The sequenced material came from peripheral blood. The receptors here all came from a woman of 80 years or more with acute or convalescent COVID-19.

V usage is TRBV2 and J usage is TRBJ1-1; perhaps TRBD1 as D (5 bases). This CDR3 region has 14 residues. V dropped 2 bases and J dropped 4 bases, with 11 bases sitting between them. Looked up from germline, CDR1 is SNHLY and CDR2 is FYNNEI. The CDR3, as DNA: TGTGCCAGCAGTGAACAGGGTCTTATCACTGAAGCTTTCTTT. Its translation: CASSEQGLITEAFF.

This clone came up many times. The chain recombines TRBV6-6 with TRBJ2-1; 9 positions agree with TRBD1. The junction had 7 bases not matched to a gene; V was cut back by 6 bases and J by 7 bases. The CDR3 covers 14 residues. The germline CDR1 and CDR2 sequences are MNHNY and SVGAGI (reference sequence). The CDR3 spells CASRPGQGGNEQFF. The CDR3 region has the DNA TGTGCCAGCAGGCCGGGACAGGGCGGAAATGAGCAGTTCTTC.

The chain has TRBV29-1 and TRBJ2-3; TRBD2 matches 12 bases. V lost 6 bases to trimming and J lost 8 bases; unmatched junction nucleotides: 6. There are 13 residues in the CDR3. The germline V gene has CDR1 SQVTM and CDR2 ANQGSEA. As DNA, the CDR3 is TGCAGCGTGACTAGCGGGAGAGGGGCTACGCAGTATTTT. Protein: CSVTSGRGATQYF.

J is TRBJ1-3 and V is TRBV30, with D possibly being TRBD1 (6 bases). Germline-derived CDR1 and CDR2 are GTSNPN and SVGIG (reference sequence). The CDR3 contains 16 residues. The V and J ends lost 4 bases and 0 bases respectively, with 16 bases between them. In nucleotides, the CDR3 is TGTGCCTGGACACCCAGGACAGTCAGCTCTGGAAACACCATATATTTT. It encodes CAWTPRTVSSGNTIYF.

V gene TRBV3-1 (or the pseudogene TRBV3-2) combines with J gene TRBJ1-2, with 7 positions matching TRBD1. V gave up 0 bases and J gave up 5 bases; unmatched junction bases: 6. Germline V gene lookup returns CDR1 LGHDT and CDR2 YNNKEL (reference sequence). There are 15 residues in the CDR3. DNA of the CDR3: TGTGCCAGCAGCCAAGATAGGAGCAGGGGGTATGGCTACACCTTC. Encoded protein: CASSQDRSRGYGYTF.

This chain connects TRBV7-2 to TRBJ2-2, with 8 bases fitting TRBD1. The CDR3 consists of 15 residues. J lost 6 bases, V lost 4 bases, and 7 bases had no gene match. CDR1 is SGHTA, CDR2 FQGNSA, per germline. The CDR3 is CASSSRQGSAGELFF. Written as DNA, the CDR3 is TGTGCCAGCAGCTCCCGACAGGGGTCAGCCGGGGAGCTGTTTTTT. Based on the CDR3 plus reference TRBV7-2 and TRBJ2-2, the full variable domain is GAGVSQSPSNKVTEKGKDVELRCDPISGHTALYWYRQSLGQGLEFLIYFQGNSAPDKSGLPSDRFSAERTGGSVSTLTIQRTQQEDSAVYLCASSSRQGSAGELFFGEGSRLTVL.

This chain connects TRBV11-3 to TRBJ2-3; 9 bases fit TRBD2. Germline loops: CDR1 SGHNT, CDR2 YENEEA. The J segment lost 1 base and the V segment lost 1 base, leaving 0 bases of the junction unmatched. The CDR3 loop spans 15 amino acids. The CDR3: CASSLGTSGTDTQYF. DNA of the CDR3: TGTGCCAGCAGCTTAGGGACTAGCGGCACAGATACGCAGTATTTT.

This sequence joins TRBV4-1 and TRBJ2-5, with 9 bases matching TRBD2. CDR1 and CDR2 from the germline V gene are MGHRA and YSYEKL. With 1 base clipped from V and 7 bases from J, the junction kept 7 bases outside the gene matches. This CDR3 comprises 15 residues. The CDR3 reads CASSQAGLALGTQYF. The CDR3 DNA sequence: TGCGCCAGCAGCCAAGCGGGACTAGCTCTTGGGACCCAGTACTTC.

The chain has TRBV9 and TRBJ1-6, with D unclear. The CDR3 contains 15 residues. From germline, CDR1 is SGDLS and CDR2 YYNGEE. The germline V and J ends were trimmed by 0 bases and 7 bases, with 11 bases remaining between them. The CDR3 bases are TGTGCCAGCAGCGTAGGAGGAAGGCTAAATTCACCCCTCCACTTT. Amino acids: CASSVGGRLNSPLHF.

V gene TRBV7-7 combines with J gene TRBJ2-2, with D perhaps TRBD2 (6 bases). V was cut by 6 bases and J by 0 bases, with 14 bases left in between. Germline V gene lookup returns CDR1 SSHAT and CDR2 FNYEAQ (reference sequence). CDR3 length equals 16 residues. The CDR3, as DNA: TGTGCCAGCAGTCTACTGCGGGGCCCGAACACCGGGGAGCTGTTTTTT. Protein: CASSLLRGPNTGELFF.

V and J are TRBV19 and TRBJ2-3, with TRBD1 identical over 7 bases. The CDR3 loop spans 14 amino acids. V dropped 6 bases and J dropped 2; count of bases not matched to a gene: 5. The germline CDR1 and CDR2 sequences are LNHDA and SQIVND (reference sequence). The CDR3 DNA follows: TGTGCCAGTAGCCGGACAGGCAACACAGATACGCAGTATTTT. It encodes CASSRTGNTDTQYF.

V gene TRBV5-1 combines with J gene TRBJ2-7; TRBD2 is a possible D gene (6 bases). Germline CDR1 and CDR2: SGHRS and YFSETQ. This CDR3 is 14 amino acids long. Trimming left V 0 bases short and J 6 bases short, with 13 bases between. This CDR3 is CASSLEPTSAEQYF. CDR3 in DNA: TGCGCCAGCAGCTTGGAACCGACTAGTGCCGAGCAGTACTTC.

The V and J genes are TRBV15 and TRBJ2-3; D unclear. CDR1 and CDR2 (germline): LNHNV, YYDKDF (reference sequence). V gave up 0 bases and J gave up 5 bases, with 12 bases separating them. The CDR3 consists of 15 residues. The CDR3 nucleotides are TGTGCCACCAGCAGAGATGTTAAGAGGAGAGATACGCAGTATTTT. Its translation: CATSRDVKRRDTQYF.

This chain joins TRBV18 and TRBJ2-5; 11 bases are shared with TRBD1. The CDR3 is 15 amino acids. V gave up 4 bases and J gave up 1 base; unmatched junction bases: 2. Looked up from germline, CDR1 is KGHSH and CDR2 is LQKENI. The CDR3 sequence is CASSLGTGGQETQYF. CDR3 bases: TGTGCCAGCTCACTCGGGACAGGGGGCCAAGAGACCCAGTACTTC.

This chain connects TRBV5-5 to TRBJ1-2; D perhaps matches TRBD1 (5 bases). The V end lost 3 bases, the J end lost 0 bases, and 12 bases lay between the germline ends. Per the germline V gene, CDR1 is SGHKS and CDR2 is YYEKEE (reference sequence). The CDR3 sequence is 15 residues long. CDR3 coding DNA: TGTGCCAGCAGCTCGGAGGGGACGTCTAACTATGGCTACACCTTC. Encoded protein: CASSSEGTSNYGYTF.

This clone was found once. Written as DNA, the CDR3 is TGTGCCAGCAGCTTGGGAGCCGGGACAGGGGTAACACCCCTCCACTTT. Translating it yields CASSLGAGTGVTPLHF. The chain combines TRBV5-6 with TRBJ1-6, with TRBD1 matching over 10 bases. The germline V gene has CDR1 SGHDT and CDR2 YYEEEE. The CDR3 runs to 16 residues. V shed 0 bases and J 11 bases; nucleotides not matched to a gene: 8.

The rearrangement joins TRBV5-1 to TRBJ1-2; a possible D gene is TRBD1 (6 bases). Germline V gives CDR1 SGHRS, CDR2 YFSETQ. CDR3 size: 16 residues. Trimming pared 4 bases from V and 0 bases from J, leaving 16 bases between. CDR3 bases: TGCGCCAGCAGCCAACCGACCACAGGGACTAACTATGGCTACACCTTC. As protein: CASSQPTTGTNYGYTF.

The chain couples TRBV21-1 to TRBJ2-7; the tabulated D call, TRBD1, remains unverified against the DNA. TRBV21-1 corresponds to a pseudogene. CDR3 length equals 14 residues. The CDR3 DNA reads as TGTGCCAGCAGCGCCAGGGGGGATCCCTACGAGCAGTACTTC. Residues: CASSARGDPYEQYF.

CDR3 nucleotide sequence: TGTGCCAGCAGTCTAGTAGAGTCCAATCAGCCCCAGCATTTT. Protein sequence: CASSLVESNQPQHF. V is TRBV28 and J is TRBJ1-5; D is unclear. CDR1 MDHEN and CDR2 SYDVKM come from the germline V gene. V lost 5 bases to trimming and J lost 3 bases, with 11 bases between them. This CDR3 region has 14 residues.

The chain uses TRBV14 and TRBJ1-4; D is unresolved. The CDR3 loop spans 13 amino acids. V was pared by 0 bases and J by 10 bases, with 9 bases between. Germline V gene sequence: CDR1 SGHDN, CDR2 FVKESK. CDR3 amino acids: CASSQEYSGKLFF. DNA for the CDR3: TGTGCCAGCAGCCAAGAGTATTCGGGAAAACTGTTTTTT.

The V gene is TRBV10-3, the J gene TRBJ2-7, with 10 bases matching TRBD2. This CDR3 has 17 residues. V dropped 3 bases and J dropped 0; count of bases not matched to a gene: 8. Germline CDR1 ENHRY, CDR2 SYGVKD. The CDR3 loop reads CAISDVSSGRSSYEQYF. The CDR3, as DNA: TGTGCCATCAGTGACGTTTCTAGCGGGAGAAGCTCCTACGAGCAGTACTTC.

V gene TRBV25-1 combines with J gene TRBJ2-7, with D possibly being TRBD2 (5 bases). The V and J ends lost 2 bases and 4 bases respectively, with 9 bases between them. CDR1 MGHDK and CDR2 SYGVNS come from the germline V gene. The CDR3 sequence is 13 residues long. CDR3 region: CASSEAGKYEQYF. CDR3 coding DNA: TGTGCCAGCAGTGAAGCCGGGAAATACGAGCAGTACTTC.

This chain links TRBV19 with TRBJ2-2; the match to TRBD2 covers 10 bases. Germline lookup yields CDR1 LNHDA and CDR2 SQIVND (reference sequence). The CDR3 runs to 16 residues. Germline trimming cut 5 bases from V and 4 bases from J; bases unmatched to any gene: 7. The CDR3 nucleotides are TGTGCCAGTAGTGTGCGGACTAGCGGAACCACCGGGGAGCTGTTTTTT. It specifies CASSVRTSGTTGELFF.

The chain joins TRBV3-1 (or the pseudogene TRBV3-2) to TRBJ1-6, with D possibly matching TRBD1 (5 bases). V was clipped by 4 bases and J by 9 bases, with 19 bases between them. The CDR3 loop spans 16 amino acids. Germline assignment: CDR1 LGHDT and CDR2 YNNKEL (reference sequence). The CDR3 is CASSPGGGGYGSPLHF. For the CDR3, the DNA is TGTGCCAGCAGCCCGGGGGGGGGAGGATACGGTTCACCCCTCCACTTT.

The chain joins TRBV6-2 or TRBV6-3 to TRBJ1-5; 10 bases fit TRBD1. CDR3 length: 16 amino acids. Germline V gene sequence: CDR1 MNHEY, CDR2 SVGEGT. Trimming cost V 1 base and J 6 bases; bases outside gene matches: 6. CDR3 sequence (DNA): TGTGCCAGCAGTTACTTTGGGACAGGGGTAGGTCAGCCCCAGCATTTT. This translates into CASSYFGTGVGQPQHF.

There are a few counts of this clone. The rearrangement uses TRBV5-6 and TRBJ2-1; D gene uncertain. The CDR3 sequence is 16 residues long. The germline gives CDR1 SGHDT, CDR2 YYEEEE. Trimming stripped 1 base from V and 1 base from J, with 12 bases between. CDR3: CASSLRRFKSYNEQFF. CDR3 in DNA: TGTGCCAGCAGCTTGAGGCGGTTTAAATCCTACAATGAGCAGTTCTTC.